This T cell receptor beta chain was observed in a study of T-cell memory formation after mild COVID-19. Study in general: Largely donor-specific sequence clusters came from two donors.

Germline loops: CDR1 SGHRS, CDR2 YFSETQ. V was clipped by 4 bases and J by 3 bases, with 19 bases between them. The CDR3 is 17 residues long. Constant-segment-primed 5'RACE gave TCR alpha and TCR beta cDNA libraries with sample barcodes and UMIs. TCRdb re-called the 5' RACE reads with MiXCR, one entry per CDR3 protein. The sample holds roughly 340,000 distinct CDR3 sequences; less than 25% are singletons and the top ten take around 20%. This receptor was obtained from a man aged 18 to 29 who had mild COVID-19 (a few samples of this study predate the infection). Cell type and time point are not known. Sequencing was done on a sample of PBMCs or a T cell subset sorted from them (not recorded which). The gene calls are TRBV5-1 and TRBJ2-2; tentatively, D is TRBD1 (6 bases). CDR3 in DNA: TGCGCCAGCAGCGGCGGTGGTGGGGGCACTCACACCGGGGAGCTGTTTTTT. Encoded protein: CASSGGGGGTHTGELFF.